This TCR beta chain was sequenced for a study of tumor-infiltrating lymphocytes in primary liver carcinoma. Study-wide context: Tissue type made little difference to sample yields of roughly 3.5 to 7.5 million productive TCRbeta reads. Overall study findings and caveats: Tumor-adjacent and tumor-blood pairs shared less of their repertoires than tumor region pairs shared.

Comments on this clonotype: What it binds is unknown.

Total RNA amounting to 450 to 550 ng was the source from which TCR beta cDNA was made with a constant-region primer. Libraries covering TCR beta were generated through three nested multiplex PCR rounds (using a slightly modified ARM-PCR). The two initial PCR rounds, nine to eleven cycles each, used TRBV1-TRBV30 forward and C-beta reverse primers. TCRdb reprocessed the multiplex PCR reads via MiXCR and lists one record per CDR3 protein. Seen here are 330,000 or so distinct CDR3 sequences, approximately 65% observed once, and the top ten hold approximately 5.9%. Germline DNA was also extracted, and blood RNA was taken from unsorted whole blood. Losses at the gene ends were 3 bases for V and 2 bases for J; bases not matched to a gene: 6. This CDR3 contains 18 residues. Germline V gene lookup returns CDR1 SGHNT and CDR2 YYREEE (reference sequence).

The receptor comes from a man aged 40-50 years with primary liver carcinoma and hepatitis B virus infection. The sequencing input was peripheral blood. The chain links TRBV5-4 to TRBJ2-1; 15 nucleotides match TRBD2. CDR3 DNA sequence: TGTGCCAGCAGCTACAGGACTAGCGGGAGGGCCGCCTACAATGAGCAGTTCTTC. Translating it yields CASSYRTSGRAAYNEQFF.